The 27 T cell receptor beta chains below all came from one sample that was sequenced in a study of blood T cells in healthy people across ages. Alongside a J-beta primer mix, a sample-barcoded 5' primer served in a second PCR lasting about 7 to 11 cycles. TCRdb fed the 5' RACE reads into MiXCR, producing one record per CDR3 protein. The repertoire consists of about 1.8 million distinct CDR3 sequences, with 49% occurring once and the leading ten covering more than 2%. Sequencing used blood. The source of these receptors is a woman aged 40 to 55 in good health.

The V call is TRBV7-2, the J call TRBJ2-7; 10 nucleotides agree with TRBD1. This CDR3 has 14 amino acids. V trimming: 5 bases; J trimming: 5 bases; junction bases outside the gene matches: 6. CDR1 and CDR2 (germline): SGHTA, FQGNSA. The CDR3 sequence: CASSRTGGRNEQYF. The CDR3, as DNA: TGTGCCAGCAGCCGGACAGGGGGAAGGAACGAGCAGTACTTC.

This clonotype was seen only a few times. The chain combines TRBV20-1 with TRBJ2-3; D gene unclear. This CDR3 has 12 residues. Germline CDR1 DFQATT, CDR2 SNEGSKA (reference sequence). Trimming took off 7 bases at V and 0 bases at J, with 8 bases between the two ends. The CDR3 DNA follows: TGCAGTGAACGGCCTAGCACAGATACGCAGTATTTT. Translating gives CSERPSTDTQYF.

The chain is built from TRBV7-9 and TRBJ2-7; TRBD1 matches 9 bases. The CDR3 runs to 15 residues. Germline CDR1 is SEHNR and CDR2 is FQNEAQ (reference sequence). V lost 1 base and J lost 3; bases outside the gene matches: 4. Written as DNA, the CDR3 is TGTGCCAGCAGCTTAGAGGGGGACAGGGACTACGAGCAGTACTTC. Translated: CASSLEGDRDYEQYF.

Only a few counts were recorded for this clonotype. CDR3 in DNA: TGCGCCAGCAGCCAAGATTCACGCGGACAGTCGGAGTATGGCTACACCTTC. It translates to CASSQDSRGQSEYGYTF. The chain is built from TRBV4-1 and TRBJ1-2, with D perhaps TRBD1 (6 bases). The CDR3 is made up of 17 amino acids. V dropped 0 bases and J dropped 5 bases, with 19 bases sitting between them. CDR1 and CDR2 from the germline V gene are MGHRA and YSYEKL.

The V and J genes are TRBV7-3 and TRBJ1-1; 7 nucleotides agree with TRBD1. The CDR3 consists of 15 residues. J gave up 0 bases and V 5 bases, and 6 bases lay outside the gene matches. Germline V gene data show CDR1 as SGHTA and CDR2 as FQGTGA. Written as DNA, the CDR3 is TGTGCCAGCAGCGTGATGGGACAGCTGAACACTGAAGCTTTCTTT. Translation gives CASSVMGQLNTEAFF.

The table lists this clonotype with a count of one. V is TRBV18 and J is TRBJ2-7; D is unclear. This CDR3 contains 14 residues. V lost 0 bases, J lost 4 bases, and 10 bases lay in between. CDR1 and CDR2 from the germline V gene are KGHSH and LQKENI. The CDR3 bases are TGTGCCAGCTCACCACCGTCGGGTTCTTACGAGCAGTACTTC. It specifies CASSPPSGSYEQYF. Full variable domain (outside the CDR3, taken from reference TRBV18 and TRBJ2-7): NAGVMQNPRHLVRRRGQEARLRCSPMKGHSHVYWYRQLPEEGLKFMVYLQKENIIDESGMPKERFSAEFPKEGPSILRIQQVVRGDSAAYFCASSPPSGSYEQYFGPGTRLTVT.

The chain carries TRBV7-9 and TRBJ2-1; the match to TRBD1 covers 7 bases. The CDR3 runs to 14 residues. Per the germline V gene, CDR1 is SEHNR and CDR2 is FQNEAQ (reference sequence). Losses at the gene ends were 7 bases for V and 5 bases for J; bases not matched to a gene: 8. The CDR3 DNA is TGTGCCAGCAAGCAACAGGGGTTCCACAATGAGCAGTTCTTC. Translating gives CASKQQGFHNEQFF.

This clonotype was recorded a few times. This chain connects TRBV7-2 to TRBJ2-4; 10 nucleotides match TRBD2. From germline, CDR1 is SGHTA and CDR2 FQGNSA. The CDR3 sequence is 20 residues long. J was trimmed by 5 bases and V by 1 base; bases with no gene match: 17. CDR3 residues: CASSLDPPQRGGLAQNIQYF. Here the CDR3 DNA reads TGTGCCAGCAGCTTAGACCCTCCCCAGCGGGGGGGGCTGGCCCAAAACATTCAGTACTTC.

V usage is TRBV5-1 and J usage is TRBJ2-5; D uncertain. Judging by the DNA end, TRBJ2-7 fits better; the J call may be wrong. Germline V CDR1 and CDR2: SGHRS, YFSETQ. This CDR3 spans 13 amino acids. In nucleotides, the CDR3 is TGCGCCAGCGGCGTGGATGGGATCTACGAGCAGTACTTC. This translates into CASGVDGIYEQYF.

V gene TRBV20-1 combines with J gene TRBJ1-2, with D possibly being TRBD1 (6 bases). Germline CDR1 and CDR2: DFQATT and SNEGSKA (reference sequence). The CDR3 is 12 residues long. The V and J ends lost 3 bases and 7 bases respectively, with 12 bases between them. The CDR3 region has the DNA TGCAGTGCTAGTAGGGGGAGAAGTGGCTACACCTTC. Protein sequence: CSASRGRSGYTF.

The rearrangement joins TRBV10-3 to TRBJ1-5, with D hard to call. There are 13 residues in the CDR3. CDR1 ENHRY and CDR2 SYGVKD come from the germline V gene. Trimming removed 3 bases at V and 4 bases at J, with 7 bases between. The CDR3 sequence is CAISEGPNQPQHF. CDR3 nucleotides: TGTGCCATCAGTGAAGGGCCTAATCAGCCCCAGCATTTT.

Many counts were recorded for this clonotype. This sequence joins TRBV4-2 and TRBJ2-6; 7 bases align to TRBD2. CDR1 is LGHNA, CDR2 YNFKEQ, per germline. Unmatched junction bases numbered 8, after V lost 0 bases and J lost 0 bases. This CDR3 comprises 19 residues. CDR3 loop: CASSQDLSRTSSGANVLTF. The CDR3 DNA reads as TGTGCCAGCAGCCAAGATTTGTCGAGGACTAGCTCTGGGGCCAACGTCCTGACTTTC.

Only a few counts were recorded for this clonotype. V usage is TRBV6-6 and J usage is TRBJ1-2; 8 bases align to TRBD1. Germline V gene sequence: CDR1 MNHNY, CDR2 SVGAGI (reference sequence). V shed 8 bases, J shed 8 bases, and the junction held 10 bases outside the gene matches. CDR3 length equals 13 residues. This CDR3 is CASGPSRGQGYTF. As DNA, the CDR3 is TGTGCCAGCGGGCCATCCAGGGGGCAAGGCTACACCTTC.

The chain joins TRBV4-1 to TRBJ1-2, with 8 positions matching TRBD1. Germline V gene sequence: CDR1 MGHRA, CDR2 YSYEKL. V gave up 2 bases and J gave up 1 base; unmatched junction bases: 6. This CDR3 is 16 amino acids long. For the CDR3, the DNA is TGCGCCAGCAGCCAAACACCAGGACAGGGTAACTATGGCTACACCTTC. Its protein product is CASSQTPGQGNYGYTF.

This clonotype was recorded a few times. V is TRBV9 and J is TRBJ2-1, with 7 positions matching TRBD2. The V segment lost 0 bases and the J segment 0 bases; nucleotides outside the gene matches: 3. Germline CDR1 and CDR2: SGDLS and YYNGEE. The CDR3 spans 16 residues. CDR3 sequence (DNA): TGTGCCAGCAGCGTAGGGCCGGGGGGCTCCTACAATGAGCAGTTCTTC. It codes for CASSVGPGGSYNEQFF.

The CDR3 sequence is CASSSPSGAGYGYTF. The CDR3 DNA reads TGTGCCAGCAGTTCCCCTTCAGGGGCCGGCTATGGCTACACCTTC. This chain links TRBV28 with TRBJ1-2, with D perhaps matching TRBD1 (6 bases). The CDR3 runs 15 residues. Trimming took 4 bases from V and 4 from J, leaving 16 bases between them. The germline V gene encodes CDR1 MDHEN and CDR2 SYDVKM.

The chain couples TRBV13 to TRBJ1-2; a possible D gene is TRBD1 (5 bases). The CDR3 totals 15 residues. Germline V gene data show CDR1 as PRHDT and CDR2 as FYEKMQ (reference sequence). V lost 1 base, J lost 1 base, and 10 bases lay in between. DNA for the CDR3: TGTGCCAGCAGCTTAGACGACAGTAATAACTATGGCTACACCTTC. As protein: CASSLDDSNNYGYTF.

Many counts were recorded for this clonotype. V usage is TRBV29-1 and J usage is TRBJ1-5; the D gene is possibly TRBD1 (6 bases). In germline, CDR1 is SQVTM, CDR2 ANQGSEA. The CDR3 has 12 residues. Trimming took 4 bases from V and 3 from J, leaving 7 bases between them. The CDR3 here is CSVGDINQPQHF. The CDR3, as DNA: TGCAGCGTTGGGGACATCAATCAGCCCCAGCATTTT.

The chain uses TRBV7-2 and TRBJ1-6; possibly TRBD1 for D (5 bases). Per germline, CDR1 SGHTA and CDR2 FQGNSA. V was trimmed by 7 bases and J by 6 bases, leaving 16 bases between them. The CDR3 is 15 amino acids. As DNA, the CDR3 is TGTGCCAGCACCCCGGGGGGTATAGGTAATTCACCCCTCCACTTT. This translates into CASTPGGIGNSPLHF.

The chain joins TRBV27 to TRBJ2-1, with TRBD1 identical over 12 bases. In germline, CDR1 is MNHEY, CDR2 SMNVEV (reference sequence). The CDR3 sequence is 16 residues long. With V trimmed by 1 base and J by 7 bases, 5 bases remained unmatched. The chain's CDR3 is CASSLYRDRGQNEQFF. The DNA of the CDR3 is TGTGCCAGCAGTTTATACCGGGACAGGGGGCAGAATGAGCAGTTCTTC.

The chain recombines TRBV4-2 with TRBJ2-3; 8 bases agree with TRBD2. This CDR3 is 19 amino acids long. Germline V gene sequence: CDR1 LGHNA, CDR2 YNFKEQ. The trim removed 0 bases at V and 2 bases at J, leaving 13 bases unmatched. For the CDR3, the DNA is TGTGCCAGCAGCCAAGATTTTCGCCAGCGGGGGAGCTCCACAGATACGCAGTATTTT. Its protein product is CASSQDFRQRGSSTDTQYF.

There are a few counts of this clonotype. J is TRBJ1-6 and V is TRBV27; 9 bases align to TRBD1. Trimming took 2 bases from V and 4 from J; bases not matched to a gene: 3. Germline V gene sequence: CDR1 MNHEY, CDR2 SMNVEV (reference sequence). The CDR3 extends over 16 amino acids. CDR3 residues: CASSLEGQGYNSPLHF. As DNA, the CDR3 is TGTGCCAGCAGTTTAGAAGGACAGGGGTATAATTCACCCCTCCACTTT.

This sequence joins TRBV18 and TRBJ2-5; TRBD1 agrees at 9 bases. Near its end, the DNA agrees better with TRBJ2-7, so the J call may be wrong. Germline lookup yields CDR1 KGHSH and CDR2 LQKENI. The CDR3 is made up of 16 amino acids. CDR3: CASSPLPGTGNAEQYF. In DNA form, the CDR3 reads TGTGCCAGCTCACCACTCCCAGGGACAGGGAATGCCGAGCAGTACTTC.

This clonotype was detected a few times. The chain uses TRBV6-5 and TRBJ2-3; D ambiguous. The CDR3 is 11 residues long. V lost 4 bases and J 7 bases, leaving 6 bases between the germline ends. Germline loops: CDR1 MNHEY, CDR2 SVGAGI. The CDR3 DNA follows: TGTGCCAGCAGTTCAGGCTATACGCAGTATTTT. This translates into CASSSGYTQYF.

V usage is TRBV5-1 and J usage is TRBJ1-1; 7 positions agree with TRBD1. The J segment lost 1 base and the V segment lost 4 bases, leaving 4 bases of the junction unmatched. The length of the CDR3 is 14 residues. Germline V gene lookup returns CDR1 SGHRS and CDR2 YFSETQ. The CDR3 DNA follows: TGCGCCAGCAGCGAGACAGGGAAGAACACTGAAGCTTTCTTT. Its translation is CASSETGKNTEAFF.

The table lists this clonotype with a few counts. The CDR3 spells CSVEETGGRADEQFF. In DNA form, the CDR3 reads TGCAGCGTTGAAGAGACGGGGGGGCGTGCCGATGAGCAGTTCTTC. The rearrangement joins TRBV29-1 to TRBJ2-1; 8 bases map to TRBD2. The V gene end was trimmed by 0 bases and the J gene end by 8 bases; junction bases not matched to a gene: 9. This CDR3 contains 15 residues. The V gene's germline CDR1 is SQVTM and CDR2 ANQGSEA.

The chain recombines TRBV20-1 with TRBJ2-5; TRBD2 is a possible D gene (7 bases). The CDR3 is 14 amino acids. V shed 1 base and J shed 5 bases, with 14 bases lying between them. The germline V gene encodes CDR1 DFQATT and CDR2 SNEGSKA (reference sequence). The CDR3 sequence: CSARGGGQKETQYF. CDR3 bases: TGCAGTGCTAGAGGCGGGGGCCAAAAGGAGACCCAGTACTTC.